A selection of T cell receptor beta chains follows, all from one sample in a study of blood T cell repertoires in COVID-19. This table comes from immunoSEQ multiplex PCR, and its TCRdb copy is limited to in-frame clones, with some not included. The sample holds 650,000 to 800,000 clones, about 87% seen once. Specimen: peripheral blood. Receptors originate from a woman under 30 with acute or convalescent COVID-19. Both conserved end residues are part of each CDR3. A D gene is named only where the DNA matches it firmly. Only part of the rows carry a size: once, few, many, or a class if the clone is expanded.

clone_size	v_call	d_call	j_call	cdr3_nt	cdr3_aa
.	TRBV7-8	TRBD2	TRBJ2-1	TGTGCCAGCAGCTTTCTTAGCGGGCGGATTGAGCAGTTCTTC	CASSFLSGRIEQFF
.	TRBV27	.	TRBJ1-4	TGTGCCAGCCGTCTTTATGAGAATGAAAAACTGTTTTTT	CASRLYENEKLFF
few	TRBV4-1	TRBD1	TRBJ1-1	TGCGCCAGCAGCCTCCAGGGGGCTGACACTGAAGCTTTCTTT	CASSLQGADTEAFF
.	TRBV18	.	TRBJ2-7	TGTGCCAGCTCACTAGAGCAACTATCCTACGAGCAGTACTTC	CASSLEQLSYEQYF
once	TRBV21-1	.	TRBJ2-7	TGTGCCAGCAGCAATACCGAGCGGGCAAATACCTACGAGCAGTACTTC	CASSNTERANTYEQYF
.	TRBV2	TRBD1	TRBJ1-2	TGTGCCAGCAGACCCGGGACAGGGGTGGGCTATGGCTACACCTTC	CASRPGTGVGYGYTF
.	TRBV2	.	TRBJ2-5	TGTGCCAGCAGCTCAGACAGAAACCAAGAGACCCAGTACTTC	CASSSDRNQETQYF
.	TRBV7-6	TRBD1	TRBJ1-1	TGTGCCAGCAGCTTAGCGCTAGGACAGGGATGGACTGAAGCTTTCTTT	CASSLALGQGWTEAFF
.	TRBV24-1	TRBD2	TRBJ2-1	TGTGCCACCAGTGATTTAAGAACGGGACTAGACAATGAGCAGTTCTTC	CATSDLRTGLDNEQFF
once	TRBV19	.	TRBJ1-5	TGTGCCAGTACCCCTCGGGAAGGGTATAGAAATCAGCCCCAGCATTTT	CASTPREGYRNQPQHF
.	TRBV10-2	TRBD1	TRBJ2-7	TGCGCCAGCAGATCTTCGGGACAGGGTAGATACGAGCAGTACTTC	CASRSSGQGRYEQYF
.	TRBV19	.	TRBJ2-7	TGTGCCAGTAGTGGGGGGACGCCCTACGAGCAGTACTTC	CASSGGTPYEQYF
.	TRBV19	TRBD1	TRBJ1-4	TGTGCCAGTAGTCCCCGGGACAGGGGGCTTGCTAATGAAAAACTGTTTTTT	CASSPRDRGLANEKLFF
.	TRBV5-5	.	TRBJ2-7	TGTGCCAGCAGTACGCAGGGGTCCTACGAGCAGTACTTC	CASSTQGSYEQYF
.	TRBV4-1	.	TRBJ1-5	TGCGCCAGCAGCCAAGACCCACAGGTCTCCGGGAGGAGCAATCAGCCCCAGCATTTT	CASSQDPQVSGRSNQPQHF
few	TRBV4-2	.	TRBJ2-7	TGTGCCAGCAGCCCGTTTACAGACTACGAGCAGTACTTC	CASSPFTDYEQYF
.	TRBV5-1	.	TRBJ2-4	TGCGCCAGCAGCTTGGTCTCGGGTCCAGCCAAAAACATTCAGTACTTC	CASSLVSGPAKNIQYF
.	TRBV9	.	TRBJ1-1	TGTGCCAGCAGCGGAGGGAGATACACTGAAGCTTTCTTT	CASSGGRYTEAFF
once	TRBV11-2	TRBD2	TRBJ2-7	TGTGCCAGCAGCTTAGGGACTAGCGGGGGGGCCTACGAGCAGTACTTC	CASSLGTSGGAYEQYF
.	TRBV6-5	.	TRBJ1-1	TGTGCCAGCGGCCCTAACACTGAAGCTTTCTTT	CASGPNTEAFF
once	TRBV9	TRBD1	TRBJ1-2	TGTGCCAGCAGCCCGGACAGGGATTATGGCTACACCTTC	CASSPDRDYGYTF
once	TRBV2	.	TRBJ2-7	TGTGCCAGCAGTGTCGGCAGGTCGAACCTCACCCCCTACGAGCAGTACTTC	CASSVGRSNLTPYEQYF
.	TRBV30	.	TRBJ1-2	TGTGCCTGGAGCCCACGGGGGGATAATGGCTACACCTTC	CAWSPRGDNGYTF
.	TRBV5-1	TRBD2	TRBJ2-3	TGCGCCAGCAGCTTGGACGTTAGCGGGGGGGCAAGGGCAGATACGCAGTATTTT	CASSLDVSGGARADTQYF
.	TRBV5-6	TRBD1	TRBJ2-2	TGTGCCAGCAGCGCGCCCGAATGGGACAGCGTAACGAACACCGGGGAGCTGTTTTTT	CASSAPEWDSVTNTGELFF
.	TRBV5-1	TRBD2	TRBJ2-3	TGCGCCAGCAGCTTGGGACCAGGACTAGGCACAGATACGCAGTATTTT	CASSLGPGLGTDTQYF
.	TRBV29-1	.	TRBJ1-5	TGCAGCGTTGAAGTCGACGGGGATCAGCCCCAGCATTTT	CSVEVDGDQPQHF
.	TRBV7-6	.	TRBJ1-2	TGTGCCAGCAGCTCCTTCTATGGCTACACCTTC	CASSSFYGYTF
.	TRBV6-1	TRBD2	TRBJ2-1	TGTGCCAGCAGTGAATGGGCAGAGACTAGCGGACTCAAGGAGTTCTTC	CASSEWAETSGLKEFF
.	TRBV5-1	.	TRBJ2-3	TGCGCCAGCAGCTTGGGACAGGCCCGCACAGATACGCAGTATTTT	CASSLGQARTDTQYF
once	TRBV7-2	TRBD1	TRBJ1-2	TGTGCCAGCAGCCCCGGGACAGGTCTAAACTATGGCTACACCTTC	CASSPGTGLNYGYTF
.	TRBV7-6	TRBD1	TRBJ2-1	TGTGCCAGCAGCTCCGACAGGGTCCCCAATGAGCAGTTCTTC	CASSSDRVPNEQFF
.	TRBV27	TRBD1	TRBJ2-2	TGTGCCAGCAGTTTTAGGGACAGGGGGAACACCGGGGAGCTGTTTTTT	CASSFRDRGNTGELFF